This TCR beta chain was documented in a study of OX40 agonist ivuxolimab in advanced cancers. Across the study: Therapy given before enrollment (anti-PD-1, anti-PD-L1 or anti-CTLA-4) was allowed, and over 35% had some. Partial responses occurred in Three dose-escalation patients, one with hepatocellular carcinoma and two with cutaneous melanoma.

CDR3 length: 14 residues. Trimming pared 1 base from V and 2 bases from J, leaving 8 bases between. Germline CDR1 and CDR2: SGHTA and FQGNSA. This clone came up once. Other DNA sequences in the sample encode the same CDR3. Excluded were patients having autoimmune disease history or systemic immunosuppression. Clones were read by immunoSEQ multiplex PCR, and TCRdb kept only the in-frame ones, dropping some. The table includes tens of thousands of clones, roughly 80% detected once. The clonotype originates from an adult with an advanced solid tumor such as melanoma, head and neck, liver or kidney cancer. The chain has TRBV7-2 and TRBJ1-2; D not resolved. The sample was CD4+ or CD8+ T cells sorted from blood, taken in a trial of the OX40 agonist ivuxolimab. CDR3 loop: CASSLEPSNYGYTF. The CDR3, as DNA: TGTGCCAGCAGCTTAGAACCGTCAAACTATGGCTACACCTTC.